The rows below give T cell receptor beta chains drawn from one sample of a study of cytomegalovirus exposure and HLA in healthy donors. The method was immunoSEQ multiplex PCR; TCRdb's version includes in-frame clones alone and lacks a portion of them. The sample has 90,000 to 140,000 clones; 70% to 80% are singletons. Source material: PBMCs. All receptors derive from a man aged 25-45 years in good health and CMV-seronegative. The CDR3 runs from the conserved cysteine through the conserved F or W. A D gene is named only where the DNA matches it firmly. Not every row has a clone size; where given, it reads once, few, many or a size class.

clone_size	cdr3_length	v_call	j_call	d_call	cdr3_nt	cdr3_aa
NA	15	TRBV5-1	TRBJ2-7	NA	TGCGCCAGCAGGCCTCGACGCTCCCCACCGGGGGAGCAGTACTTC	CASRPRRSPPGEQYF
NA	12	TRBV7-2	TRBJ2-7	NA	TGTGCCAGCAGTACCCAGAGAGGTGGGCAGTACTTC	CASSTQRGGQYF
few	14	TRBV4-2	TRBJ1-1	NA	TGTGCCAGCAGCCAAGACCAATTGCGGGAGGAAGCTTTCTTT	CASSQDQLREEAFF
NA	16	TRBV5-1	TRBJ1-1	NA	TGCGCCAGCAGCTTGGGGCGGGGTAGAATGAACACTGAAGCTTTCTTT	CASSLGRGRMNTEAFF
NA	16	TRBV28	TRBJ1-2	NA	TGTGCCAGCACCCCCGGGGGGCAGGGTGGAAACTATGGCTACACCTTC	CASTPGGQGGNYGYTF
many	16	TRBV19	TRBJ2-3	NA	TGTGCCAGTAGTTCCCGCTCCCCGCCACAGGGAGATACGCAGTATTTT	CASSSRSPPQGDTQYF
NA	14	TRBV28	TRBJ2-7	NA	TGTGCCAGCAGTTTAGGAGGGGCAACCTACGAGCAGTACTTC	CASSLGGATYEQYF
few	14	TRBV6-6	TRBJ1-4	TRBD1	TGTGCCAGCAGTAAGGGACAGGGTAATGAAAAACTGTTTTTT	CASSKGQGNEKLFF
NA	15	TRBV7-9	TRBJ2-1	TRBD2	TGTGCCAGCAGCCCGGGACTAGCGGAGAACAATGAGCAGTTCTTC	CASSPGLAENNEQFF
NA	17	TRBV6-1	TRBJ2-5	TRBD2	TGTGCCAGCAGTGGGGGGTTAGCGGGGACTTACCAAGAGACCCAGTACTTC	CASSGGLAGTYQETQYF
NA	15	TRBV7-2	TRBJ1-5	NA	TGTGCCAGCAGCGAGCGGGACCCCGGAGTTCAGCCCCAGCATTTT	CASSERDPGVQPQHF
few	15	TRBV2	TRBJ1-4	TRBD1	TGTGCCAGCTGGGAAGGGGGCGGTTTTAAAGAAAAACTGTTTTTT	CASWEGGGFKEKLFF
NA	13	TRBV5-6	TRBJ1-5	NA	TGTGCCAGCAGCTCGCAGGGGTCCGGGCCCCAGCATTTT	CASSSQGSGPQHF
NA	16	TRBV28	TRBJ1-2	NA	TGTGCCAGCAGTTCCGGAGCGGGACTCCGAGGCGATGGCTACACCTTC	CASSSGAGLRGDGYTF
NA	14	TRBV30	TRBJ2-2	NA	TGTGCCTGGAGTACCCGGACATACACCGGGGAGCTGTTTTTT	CAWSTRTYTGELFF
NA	13	TRBV5-6	TRBJ1-5	NA	TGTGCCAGCAGCTTGTTCTGGGAGCAGCCCCAGCATTTT	CASSLFWEQPQHF
NA	16	TRBV6-6	TRBJ2-1	NA	TGTGCCAGCAGTTACTCAAGGGGTTTCCCCTACAATGAGCAGTTCTTC	CASSYSRGFPYNEQFF
NA	17	TRBV29-1	TRBJ2-7	TRBD1	TGCAGCGTTGATCCCCCAACAGGGGTAGGTGTCTTTCACGAGCAGTACTTC	CSVDPPTGVGVFHEQYF
NA	15	TRBV18	TRBJ1-3	NA	TGTGCCAGCCTTCTACAGGGCCATTCTGGAAACACCATATATTTT	CASLLQGHSGNTIYF
NA	12	TRBV4-1	TRBJ2-1	NA	TGCGCCAGCAGCCAAGATCTAGGAGCGCAGTTCTTC	CASSQDLGAQFF
NA	14	TRBV15	TRBJ2-7	NA	TGTGCCACCAGCACAACATGGGGGGATTACGAGCAGTACTTC	CATSTTWGDYEQYF
NA	16	TRBV9	TRBJ2-7	TRBD1	TGTGCCAGCAGCGTAGCTGGGGGACAGCCGTTCTACGAGCAGTACTTC	CASSVAGGQPFYEQYF
NA	13	TRBV6-5	TRBJ2-7	NA	TGTGCCAGCAGTGATACCGGGACTTCCGTGCAGTACTTC	CASSDTGTSVQYF
NA	11	TRBV7-2	TRBJ2-7	NA	TGTGCCAGCAGCTCCAACTACGAGCAGTACTTC	CASSSNYEQYF
NA	11	TRBV27	TRBJ2-7	NA	TGTGCCAGCAGCCGTCCAGGGTCAAGCGTCTTC	CASSRPGSSVF
NA	15	TRBV5-1	TRBJ2-7	NA	TGCGCCAGCAGCTTGGTGGGGGACTCTACTTACGAGCAGTACTTC	CASSLVGDSTYEQYF
once	14	TRBV9	TRBJ1-1	NA	TGTGCCAGCAGCGTAGGTTCGGGGAACACTGAAGCTTTCTTT	CASSVGSGNTEAFF
few	15	TRBV19	TRBJ1-4	NA	TGTGCCAGTAGTGACCAGACAGGCCTTAATGAAAAACTGTTTTTT	CASSDQTGLNEKLFF
NA	14	TRBV19	TRBJ1-1	TRBD1	TGTGCCAGTAGTCGGGACAGGGTTGACACTGAAGCTTTCTTT	CASSRDRVDTEAFF
NA	17	TRBV10-1	TRBJ1-2	NA	TGCGCCAGCAGTGTCTTCCTGGAGGGACCGAGTAACTATGGCTACACCTTC	CASSVFLEGPSNYGYTF
NA	16	TRBV19	TRBJ1-5	NA	TGTGCCAGTAGGGGTAGGGACACCCTAAGAAATCAGCCCCAGCATTTT	CASRGRDTLRNQPQHF
NA	19	TRBV21-1	TRBJ2-2	NA	TGTGCCAGCAGCCGCCACAGGGACAGCTCAAAATTGGACACCGGGGAGCTGTTTTTT	CASSRHRDSSKLDTGELFF
NA	15	TRBV5-6	TRBJ2-7	NA	TGTGCCAGCAGCTTGGCAGGGATCCTCTCCTACGAGCAGTACTTC	CASSLAGILSYEQYF
few	15	TRBV6-5	TRBJ2-3	TRBD2	TGTGCCAGCAGTCGCGCTAGCGGGGGAGTAGATACGCAGTATTTT	CASSRASGGVDTQYF
NA	16	TRBV5-4	TRBJ2-1	TRBD1	TGTGCCAGCAGCGGCCGGGACAGGGGGGAATACAATGAGCAGTTCTTC	CASSGRDRGEYNEQFF
NA	15	TRBV9	TRBJ2-1	TRBD2	TGTGCCAGCAGCCTTCGGACTAGCGGGGGCGATGAGCAGTTCTTC	CASSLRTSGGDEQFF
NA	14	TRBV15	TRBJ1-5	NA	TGTGCCACCAGCAGTTCAAGGGGAAATCAGCCCCAGCATTTT	CATSSSRGNQPQHF
few	15	TRBV18	TRBJ1-1	TRBD1	TGTGCCAGCTCACTGAGGACAGGGGAGGTCACTGAAGCTTTCTTT	CASSLRTGEVTEAFF
NA	12	TRBV29-1	TRBJ2-5	TRBD2	TGCAGCGTTATAGCGGGAGGAGAGACCCAGTACTTC	CSVIAGGETQYF
NA	15	TRBV6-5	TRBJ2-7	TRBD2	TGTGCCAGCAGGACGAGCGGGAGGGCCTCCTACGAGCAGTACTTC	CASRTSGRASYEQYF
NA	17	TRBV19	TRBJ2-1	TRBD2	TGTGCCAGTAGGAAGTTTGATGCGGGAGGTCAGGCCAATGAGCAGTTCTTC	CASRKFDAGGQANEQFF
NA	15	TRBV5-1	TRBJ2-5	NA	TGCGCCAGCAGCTTAGGGACTCGCATCCAAGAGACCCAGTACTTC	CASSLGTRIQETQYF
NA	12	TRBV30	TRBJ1-2	TRBD1	TGTGCCGCGACAGGGGTAGTATATGGCTACACCTTC	CAATGVVYGYTF
NA	16	TRBV5-1	TRBJ1-5	TRBD1	TGCGCCAGCAGCTTGGGGCCGGACAGGGAAACCCAGCCCCAGCATTTT	CASSLGPDRETQPQHF
NA	14	TRBV28	TRBJ2-3	TRBD1	TGTGCCAGCAGCTCAAGGACAGGGGCGGATACGCAGTATTTT	CASSSRTGADTQYF
NA	13	TRBV19	TRBJ1-5	NA	TGTGCCGCGGGTATTCAGGCCAATCAGCCCCAGCATTTT	CAAGIQANQPQHF
NA	12	TRBV30	TRBJ1-6	NA	TGTGCCGGTTCACGGGATAATTCACCCCTCCACTTT	CAGSRDNSPLHF